This is a list of T cell receptor beta chains from one sample in a study of Tregs in tolerant kidney transplant recipients. Here immunoSEQ multiplex PCR was the method, and the copy in TCRdb shows in-frame clones only, minus some. The sample holds about 2,500 clones, roughly 42% seen once. These TCRs' antigens remain unknown. What was sequenced was Tregs from blood cultured with allogeneic cells. The receptors derive from a human donor in good health. Each CDR3 is given with its conserved first and last residue. The D gene is left open where the match is weak. The size of a clone is reported for some rows only, either as once, few or many, or as a class for expanded clones.

j_gene,abundance,d_gene,v_gene,CDR3aa,CDR3nt
TRBJ2-5,medium-sized,NA,TRBV5-6,CASSLGRQKETQYF,TGTGCCAGCAGCTTGGGAAGGCAGAAAGAGACCCAGTACTTC
TRBJ2-5,NA,TRBD1,TRBV10-3,CAIQGTGQETQYF,TGTGCCATCCAAGGGACAGGACAAGAGACCCAGTACTTC
TRBJ1-1,NA,NA,TRBV7-2,CASSLIDTRAFF,TGTGCCAGCAGCTTGATAGATACCCGGGCTTTCTTT
TRBJ1-1,NA,NA,TRBV5-5,CASRWTPQNTEAFF,TGTGCCAGCAGGTGGACACCTCAGAACACTGAAGCTTTCTTT
TRBJ2-1,NA,NA,TRBV5-1,CASRQSGPGNEQFF,TGCGCCAGCCGACAATCCGGACCGGGCAATGAGCAGTTCTTC
TRBJ2-5,NA,NA,TRBV7-2,CASSSGLTVETQYF,TGTGCCAGCAGCTCCGGACTAACGGTCGAGACCCAGTACTTC
TRBJ1-6,few,TRBD1,TRBV19,CASSQQGGGSPLHF,TGTGCCAGTAGTCAGCAGGGGGGAGGATCACCCCTCCACTTT
TRBJ1-5,large,TRBD1,TRBV2,CASRKEQGNQPQHF,TGTGCCAGCAGGAAGGAACAGGGGAATCAGCCCCAGCATTTT
TRBJ1-1,few,NA,TRBV6-6,CASSYGWPNTEAFF,TGTGCCAGCAGTTACGGTTGGCCGAACACTGAAGCTTTCTTT
TRBJ2-7,NA,TRBD1,TRBV6-6,CASSSPGTVYEQYF,TGTGCCAGCAGTTCGCCCGGGACAGTCTACGAGCAGTACTTC
TRBJ2-7,medium-sized,NA,TRBV5-4,CASSLGLEQYF,TGTGCCAGCAGCTTGGGTCTCGAGCAGTACTTC
TRBJ2-4,few,NA,TRBV4-1,CASSQDTGRSGKNIQYF,TGCGCCAGCAGCCAAGATACAGGGCGATCGGGCAAAAACATTCAGTACTTC
TRBJ1-2,NA,NA,TRBV19,CASNLPGTFYGYTF,TGTGCCAGTAACCTTCCCGGGACCTTTTATGGCTACACCTTC
TRBJ1-3,NA,TRBD1,TRBV18,CASSGTAAGNTIYF,TGTGCCAGCTCAGGGACAGCGGCAGGAAACACCATATATTTT
TRBJ1-4,NA,NA,TRBV5-5,CASSMGPLSREKLFF,TGTGCCAGCAGCATGGGACCCCTTTCTCGTGAAAAACTGTTTTTT
TRBJ1-1,NA,NA,TRBV6-5,CASSYSTGKGAEAFF,TGTGCCAGCAGTTACTCGACGGGGAAGGGGGCTGAAGCTTTCTTT
TRBJ1-1,NA,TRBD1,TRBV18,CASSGTANTEAFF,TGTGCCAGCTCAGGGACAGCTAACACTGAAGCTTTCTTT
TRBJ2-1,few,TRBD2,TRBV9,CASSVQLAGISDKFF,TGTGCCAGCAGCGTACAACTAGCGGGTATATCGGATAAGTTCTTC
TRBJ2-1,NA,TRBD1,TRBV18,CASSPYTGGAYNEQFF,TGTGCCAGCTCACCCTATACAGGGGGCGCCTACAATGAGCAGTTCTTC
TRBJ2-3,few,NA,TRBV27,CASSFGGTSTDTQYF,TGTGCCAGCAGTTTCGGCGGGACTTCTACAGATACGCAGTATTTT
TRBJ2-2,NA,TRBD1,TRBV10-2,CASRRAGQGEFGELFF,TGCGCCAGCAGGCGGGCGGGACAGGGGGAATTCGGGGAGCTGTTTTTT
TRBJ1-2,NA,NA,TRBV5-1,CASSSLTRYNYGYTF,TGCGCCAGCAGCTCGCTGACAAGATATAACTATGGCTACACCTTC
TRBJ2-1,NA,NA,TRBV11-2,CASSLVYSSYNEQFF,TGTGCCAGCAGCTTAGTGTATAGCTCCTACAATGAGCAGTTCTTC
TRBJ2-7,once,NA,TRBV6-5,CASSSVGRHEQYF,TGTGCCAGCAGTTCCGTAGGGAGGCACGAGCAGTACTTC
TRBJ1-1,NA,NA,TRBV2,CASSGRGAWSAEAFF,TGTGCCAGCAGTGGGAGGGGGGCCTGGAGTGCTGAAGCTTTCTTT
TRBJ1-1,NA,TRBD1,TRBV10-3,CAISLQGLNTEAFF,TGTGCCATCAGCCTACAGGGGCTTAACACTGAAGCTTTCTTT
TRBJ2-2,few,TRBD1,TRBV6-5,CASSTRTGVAGELFF,TGTGCCAGCAGTACCCGGACAGGGGTTGCCGGGGAGCTGTTTTTT
TRBJ2-7,NA,NA,TRBV6-4,CASSQTGTSSYEQYF,TGTGCCAGCAGTCAAACAGGGACCAGCTCCTACGAGCAGTACTTC
TRBJ2-2,few,NA,TRBV6-6,CASSRTPNTGELFF,TGTGCCAGCAGTAGGACGCCGAACACCGGGGAGCTGTTTTTT
TRBJ1-6,NA,NA,TRBV6-1,CASSQYSNSPLHF,TGTGCCAGCAGTCAATACAGTAATTCACCCCTCCACTTT
TRBJ2-3,NA,NA,TRBV11-3,CASSLVLGRDTQYF,TGTGCCAGCAGCTTAGTTTTGGGGCGGGATACGCAGTATTTT
TRBJ1-4,NA,NA,TRBV6-5,CASGGRQKELFF,TGTGCCAGCGGGGGGAGGCAGAAAGAACTGTTTTTT
TRBJ1-1,medium-sized,TRBD1,TRBV25-1,CASGTQGQGTEAFF,TGTGCCAGCGGGACTCAGGGACAGGGGACTGAAGCTTTCTTT
TRBJ2-5,NA,NA,TRBV6-6,CASSRTGRPGETQYF,TGTGCCAGCAGTCGTACCGGAAGACCGGGGGAGACCCAGTACTTC
TRBJ2-7,NA,TRBD2,TRBV5-1,CASSLLAGGPYEQYF,TGCGCCAGCAGCTTGTTAGCGGGAGGGCCCTACGAGCAGTACTTC
TRBJ2-2,few,NA,TRBV2,CASRGGTGELFF,TGTGCCAGCAGGGGAGGCACCGGGGAGCTGTTTTTT
TRBJ1-2,medium-sized,NA,TRBV6-5,CASSYSAANYGYTF,TGTGCCAGCAGTTACTCGGCGGCTAACTATGGCTACACCTTC
TRBJ2-3,NA,TRBD2,TRBV18,CASSARLAGGWKDTQYF,TGTGCCAGCTCAGCACGACTAGCGGGAGGGTGGAAAGATACGCAGTATTTT
TRBJ2-7,NA,NA,TRBV5-1,CASSRDGSTYEQCF,TGCGCCAGCAGCAGGGACGGAAGCACCTACGAGCAGTGCTTC
TRBJ1-2,NA,NA,TRBV7-9,CASSRESNYGYTF,TGTGCCAGCAGTAGGGAGTCTAACTATGGCTACACCTTC
TRBJ1-2,NA,TRBD1,TRBV18,CASSPRPRTGPTDYGYTF,TGTGCCAGCTCACCAAGGCCGCGGACAGGACCAACCGACTATGGCTACACCTTC
TRBJ2-3,NA,NA,TRBV5-1,CASSGTGLDTQYF,TGCGCCAGCAGCGGTACAGGGTTGGATACGCAGTATTTT
TRBJ1-6,large,NA,TRBV6-5,CASSYPGPYNSPLHF,TGTGCCAGCAGTTACCCGGGCCCCTATAATTCACCCCTCCACTTT
TRBJ2-7,medium-sized,NA,TRBV6-5,CASSYSRLAAYYEQYF,TGTGCCAGCAGTTACTCGAGGCTAGCAGCATACTACGAGCAGTACTTC
TRBJ1-1,medium-sized,NA,TRBV19,CASSPGHLTEAFF,TGTGCCAGTAGTCCGGGACACCTCACTGAAGCTTTCTTT
TRBJ2-3,NA,TRBD1,TRBV6-6,CASRATGYSTDTQYF,TGTGCCAGCAGGGCGACAGGGTATAGCACAGATACGCAGTATTTT
TRBJ2-3,NA,NA,TRBV5-1,CASSLTDTQYF,TGCGCCAGCAGCTTGACAGATACGCAGTATTTT
TRBJ1-5,medium-sized,NA,TRBV30,CAWSVGLFNQPQHF,TGTGCCTGGAGTGTTGGTCTATTCAATCAGCCCCAGCATTTT
TRBJ2-5,few,TRBD2,TRBV30,CAWRGGQAGAETQYF,TGTGCCTGGAGAGGAGGGCAAGCGGGGGCTGAGACCCAGTACTTC
TRBJ2-3,few,NA,TRBV19,CASSKQGLADTQYF,TGTGCCAGTAGTAAGCAGGGGCTCGCAGATACGCAGTATTTT